The source of this TCR beta chain is a study of technical replicates of blood from a handful of donors. The length of the CDR3 is 15 residues. V dropped 3 bases and J dropped 1 base, with 10 bases sitting between them. Germline-derived CDR1 and CDR2 are SEHNR and FQNEAQ (reference sequence). The assay was immunoSEQ multiplex PCR, and TCRdb's table has in-frame clones only and misses some. The table has 85,000 to 100,000 clones, approximately 96% seen once. V gene TRBV7-9 combines with J gene TRBJ1-3; D gene uncertain. Input material: T cells isolated from PBMCs. The source is a human donor in good health. Here the CDR3 DNA reads TGTGCCAGCAGCTTTCCAGGTCATTCTGGAAACACCATATATTTT. It specifies CASSFPGHSGNTIYF.